This paragraph reports one T cell receptor (beta chain). The junction and the germline gene differ at one end; a read error may be behind it. The data belong to a study of T cells in Graves' hyperthyroidism and ophthalmopathy. RNA transcripts were the template for amplifying TCR beta CDR3 regions. A first-round RT-PCR of the TCR CDR3 used the HTBI primer set. In TCRdb, the multiplex PCR reads were re-called with MiXCR into one record per CDR3 protein. The sample records approximately 220,000 distinct CDR3 sequences, about a sixth being singletons. Graves' hyperthyroidism was deemed stable absent ophthalmopathy progression within 18 months. The V gene's germline CDR1 is MNHEY and CDR2 SVGAGI. CDR3 length equals 13 residues.

This clonotype was obtained from a man aged 35 to 55 with Graves' hyperthyroidism. Sequencing was carried out using blood. The chain combines TRBV6-5 with TRBJ1-2; a possible D gene is TRBD1 (6 bases). For the CDR3, the DNA is TGTGCCAGCAGTCACAGGGAGTACTATGGCTGCACCTTC. Its translation: CASSHREYYGCTF.